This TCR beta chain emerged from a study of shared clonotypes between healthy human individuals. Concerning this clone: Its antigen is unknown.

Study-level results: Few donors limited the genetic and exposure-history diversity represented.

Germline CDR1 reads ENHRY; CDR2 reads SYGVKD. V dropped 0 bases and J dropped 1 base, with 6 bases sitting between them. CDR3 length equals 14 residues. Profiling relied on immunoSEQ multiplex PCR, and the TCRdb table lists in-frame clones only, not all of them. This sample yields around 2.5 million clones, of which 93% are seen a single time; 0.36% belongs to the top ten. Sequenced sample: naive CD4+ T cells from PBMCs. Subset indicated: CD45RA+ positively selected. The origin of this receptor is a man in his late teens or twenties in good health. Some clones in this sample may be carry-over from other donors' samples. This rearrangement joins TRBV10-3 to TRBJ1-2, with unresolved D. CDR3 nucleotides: TGTGCCATCAGTGAGTCAAAGAGTAACTATGGCTACACCTTC. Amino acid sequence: CAISESKSNYGYTF.